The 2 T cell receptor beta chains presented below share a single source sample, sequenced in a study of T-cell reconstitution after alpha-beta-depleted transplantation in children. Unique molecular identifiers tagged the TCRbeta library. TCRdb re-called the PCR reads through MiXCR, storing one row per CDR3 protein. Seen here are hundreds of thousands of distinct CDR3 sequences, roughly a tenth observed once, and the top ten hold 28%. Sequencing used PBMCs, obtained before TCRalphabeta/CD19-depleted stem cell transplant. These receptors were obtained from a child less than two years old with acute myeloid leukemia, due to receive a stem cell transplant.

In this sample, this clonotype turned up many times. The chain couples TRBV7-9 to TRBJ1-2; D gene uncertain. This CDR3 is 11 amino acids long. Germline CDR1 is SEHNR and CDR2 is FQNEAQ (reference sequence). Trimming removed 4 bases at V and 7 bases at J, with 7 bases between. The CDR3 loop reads CASSSFGGYTF. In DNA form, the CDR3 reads TGTGCCAGCAGCTCCTTTGGTGGCTACACCTTC.

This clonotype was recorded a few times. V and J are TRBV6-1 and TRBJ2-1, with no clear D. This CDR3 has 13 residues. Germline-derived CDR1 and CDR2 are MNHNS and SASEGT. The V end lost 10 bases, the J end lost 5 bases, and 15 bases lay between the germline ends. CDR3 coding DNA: TGTGCCAACTCACGAGTTGGTAACAATGAGCAGTTCTTC. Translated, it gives CANSRVGNNEQFF.